This T cell receptor beta chain was retrieved from a study of T-cell memory formation after mild COVID-19 (dated by TCRdb to the early 2020s). Regarding the research as a whole: TCR sequence clusters from the two donors were largely donor specific. In two donors, T-cell clones that expanded and contracted after mild COVID-19 were tracked by sequencing TCRalpha and TCRbeta repertoires over time. The cohort comprised two young, previously healthy adult volunteers, one female and one male. What the research found in general, with its limitations: Some responding clones were detected in pre-infection memory, suggesting pre-existing cross-reactive memory T cells joined the SARS-CoV-2 response. Balanced CD4/CD8 phenotypes were observed for clones contracting from day 15 to 85, whereas a bias towards CD4+ was observed for a second wave of clones expanding from day 15 to 37. The study covered only a couple of mild cases, and larger cohorts including severe cases with pre-infection samples were considered necessary. Contracting CD4+ clones were located mainly in the CM and EM memory subsets, whereas CD8+ clones were found to be enriched in EMRA. Whether the second-wave clones peaking on day 37 were SARS-CoV-2 specific was not confirmed.

The CDR3 numbers 13 residues from cysteine through phenylalanine. Here the CDR3 DNA is all that survives: 39 bases in frame from base 1. Trimming takes 3 bases from V and 5 bases from J, and the germline ends sit 8 bases apart. CDR1 SGHAT and CDR2 FQNNGV were looked up in the germline V gene. Ficoll-Paque density gradient centrifugation was the method used to isolate PBMCs. For sequencing, an Illumina NovaSeq 6000 was employed. TCRalpha and TCRbeta cDNA libraries were built by 5'RACE with constant-segment primers, adding sample barcodes and unique molecular identifiers. Trizol reagent was used to extract RNA from every sample. Amplification of the libraries took two PCR steps, and the second step added a second sample barcode plus Illumina TruSeq adapters. The libraries were sequenced on an Illumina NovaSeq using 2 x 150 bp paired-end reads. The authors' pipeline ran thus. Reads were demultiplexed and collapsed into UMI-guided consensus sequences with migec v1.2.7. Using mixcr v2.1.11, the UMI consensuses were aligned to TRA and TRB V and J templates and assembled into clonotypes. A clonotype was counted as expanded or contracted only if both edgeR and NoisET called the change significant, with noise models trained on biological replicates. For edgeR calls, the cutoffs were a false discovery rate-adjusted p below 0.01 and a log2 fold-change threshold of 1. As an exploratory analysis of dynamics, max-normalized trajectories of the 1000 most abundant clonotypes were examined by PCA with hierarchical clustering. Each responding clone was given a CD4 or CD8 phenotype based on the CD4+ and CD8+ repertoires, which had been sequenced separately. The public reads were quality trimmed at Q25 with fastp and then assembled into clones with MiXCR by TCRdb, keeping productive beta chains. A single entry per CDR3 protein holds the most common genes and DNA from its merged rows. The V and J calls shown here were made by TCRdb, not taken from the authors' results. A total of a few hundred thousand distinct CDR3 sequences appear in this sample, about 21% of them only once. The ten largest clones take up under 15% of the sample.

This clonotype has a handful of counts. The antigen it recognizes is unknown. There are no base qualities to consult, and no much larger clone falls within one base. The source material was PBMCs or a T cell subset sorted from them (not recorded which). The sequence was obtained from an adult woman who had mild COVID-19 (a few samples of this study predate the infection). The sample titles of this study are shuffled in the database, so cell type and time point are left out; the donor was told from shared clones. Rearrangement joined TRBV11-2 to TRBJ2-1, with the D segment identity uncertain. The CDR3 amino acid sequence is: CASSLSADNEQFF. The DNA reads TGTGCCAGCAGCTTGAGCGCAGACAATGAGCAGTTCTTC.